This T cell receptor beta chain was captured in a study of cytomegalovirus exposure and HLA in healthy donors. Study results and limitations: CMV serostatus alone was available as immune exposure information. Donors belonging to an Asian-associated ancestry cluster reportedly showed fewer N-insertions in productive TCRs than the roughly 670-donor mean, according to what a later analysis found. Excluded were some V segments that proved indistinguishable, including TRBV6-2 and TRBV6-3.

The PCR contained 60 Vbeta and 13 Jbeta primers. Generated by immunoSEQ multiplex PCR, the TCRdb table keeps only in-frame clones and is missing some. The table lists just over 150,000 clones, 86% of them singletons. V shed 3 bases, J shed 3 bases, and the junction held 4 bases outside the gene matches. The CDR3 spans 15 residues. Germline assignment: CDR1 MDHEN and CDR2 SYDVKM. This clone showed up just a few times. Its antigen is unidentified. The specimen was PBMCs. This sequence joins TRBV28 and TRBJ2-2; 7 bases match TRBD2. The source is a woman between 18 and 29 years old in good health and CMV-seronegative. The CDR3 loop is CASSFSAGYTGELFF. DNA for the CDR3: TGTGCCAGCAGTTTTTCAGCGGGATACACCGGGGAGCTGTTTTTT.